This paragraph covers one T cell receptor beta chain sequence. The ends lost 5 bases at V and 7 bases at J; junction bases unmatched: 20. The length of the CDR3 is 18 residues. Germline CDR1 reads MDHEN; CDR2 reads SYDVKM. This specimen comes from a study of cytomegalovirus exposure and HLA in healthy donors. The PCR was carried out with 60 Vbeta primers and 13 Jbeta primers. Here immunoSEQ multiplex PCR was the method, and the copy in TCRdb shows in-frame clones only, minus some. The profile shows over 130,000 clones, around 81% of them singletons. This clonotype was obtained from a man between 45 and 60 years old in good health and CMV-seronegative. The chain uses TRBV28 and TRBJ1-3; 7 bases map to TRBD1. Sequences were obtained from PBMCs. CDR3 DNA sequence: TGTGCCAGCAGTCACCGAACCCCCAAGGACAGGTCGCGGAACACCATATATTTT. Translating gives CASSHRTPKDRSRNTIYF.